The clone carrying this TCR beta chain was counted a single time. An input of about 0.5 to 1 ug of RNA was subjected to reverse transcription using random hexamers. Across 54 Vbeta and 13 Jbeta, TCR beta CDR3 was amplified with immunoSEQ multiplex PCR. Each CDR3 protein is one row after TCRdb ran MiXCR on the immunoSEQ multiplex PCR reads. The sample records about 52,000 distinct CDR3 sequences, roughly 93% being singletons. This CDR3 has 16 amino acids. J lost 5 bases, V lost 3 bases, and 11 bases had no gene match. These data belong to a study of CD8 T cells in Susac syndrome. TCR beta sequencing was performed on blood CD8+ and CD4+ T cells. Negative isolation yielded the CD8+ and CD4+ T cells, while FACS enriched the TEMRA cells.

The chain links TRBV12-3 or TRBV12-4 to TRBJ2-5; 8 bases fit TRBD1. This receptor was taken from a human donor with multiple sclerosis. Sequencing was carried out using CD8+ T cells from PBMCs. The chain's CDR3 is CASSLSTGVVRETQYF. The CDR3 DNA is TGTGCCAGCAGTTTGTCGACAGGGGTCGTTAGGGAGACCCAGTACTTC.